The T cell receptor beta chain described here comes from a study of regulatory T cells in long-lasting Graves disease (dated by TCRdb to 2020 to 2022). About the study as a whole: Persistent Graves' disease was defined as persistently positive TSH receptor autoantibodies together with antithyroid drug treatment for over 5 years. This study used TCR sequencing and RNA sequencing of peripheral blood to compare persistent Graves' disease patients against newly diagnosed Graves' disease patients. The study took place in China and was registered as a clinical trial. TCR sequencing covered about 13 persistent and 20 or so newly diagnosed Graves' disease patients, around 35 samples in total. In the clinical cohort, patients with persistent Graves' disease had used antithyroid drugs for an average of about 9.3 years.

Study-wide conclusions, independent of this receptor: TRBV28, TRBJ1-2 and TRBJ2-5 were preferentially used in persistent disease, while TRBV20-1 and TRBJ2-1 were favored in newly diagnosed disease. Because the primary lesion, thyroid tissue, could not be accessed, the study looked at peripheral blood alone. Compared with newly diagnosed patients, patients with persistent Graves' disease had lower TCR Shannon entropy and fewer highly expanded clones, which suggests clonal expansion. The authors noted that the small sample size was a limitation that may lower accuracy. Patients with persistent disease shared more public clonotypes (about 2,700) than newly diagnosed patients did (around 930). Sequencing and analysis were limited to the TCR beta chain.

This specimen's time point label, per the study, means: persistent/refractory GD, antithyroid drugs over 5 years with positive TRAb. For both TCR sequencing and RNA sequencing, RNA was extracted from PBMCs in TRIzol. Graves' disease was diagnosed according to American Thyroid Association guidelines. Recruitment of patients was carried out at an endocrinology department in Xi'an, China. Each patient gave around 9.2 milliliters of peripheral blood, collected in an EDTA anticoagulant tube. PBMCs were isolated by Ficoll Paque Plus density gradient separation without further T cell sorting. An Agilent 2100 Bioanalyzer and agarose gel were used to assess RNA quality, and a NanoDrop 2000 was used to measure RNA concentration. The library was produced with multiplex PCR. The listed sequencing device is Illumina HiSeq 4000. To build TCR beta libraries, CDR3 regions were amplified by Arm-PCR using iRepertoire HTBI primers. PCR products were gel purified before sequencing. Per the authors' processing: Gene usage analysis of CDR3 amino acid clonotypes relied on the approximately 60 TRBV and 14 TRBJ segments identified across samples. Filtered high-quality paired reads were merged into contigs using COPE and FqMerger. BLAST was used to align contigs to IMGT TRBV, TRBD and TRBJ reference genes, with CDR3 defined following IMGT. Clonotypes above 0.1% frequency were classified as highly expanded clones. Shannon entropy was used to measure repertoire diversity, and the Gini coefficient was used to measure V-J evenness. A clonotype was considered public if more than one individual shared it. The public reads were run again by TCRdb, first through fastp at Q25 and then through MiXCR, and only productive beta chains were kept. One record per CDR3 amino acid sequence lists the most common genes and DNA. These V and J calls originate from TCRdb's pipeline instead of the authors' own analysis. The sample table lists roughly 300,000 distinct CDR3 sequences, 15% to 20% of them with a count of one. In total, the top ten clones hold less than 35% of the sample.

This clonotype occurred a few times. Its antigen is still unknown. The record has no base qualities; no much larger clone is one base away. Looking up the germline V gene yields CDR1 MNHEY and CDR2 SVGEGT. Here V drops 5 bases and J drops 0 bases, and the junction holds 3 bases not matched to any gene. The CDR3 runs 14 residues from the cysteine to the phenylalanine. The read is trimmed to its CDR3 DNA, 42 bases read in frame from base 1. Sequencing used peripheral blood mononuclear cells (PBMCs), obtained when the disease was refractory, from a patient treated with antithyroid drugs. The clonotype originates from a female donor with Graves disease. This sequence uses TRBV6-2 or TRBV6-3 and TRBJ1-1, and TRBD1 aligns with 7 junction nucleotides. The CDR3 here reads CASSQTGMNTEAFF. At the DNA level, the sequence is TGTGCCAGCAGTCAGACAGGGATGAACACTGAAGCTTTCTTT.